This paragraph reports one T cell receptor (beta chain). These data belong to a study of blood T cell repertoires in COVID-19. Study as a whole: Collection of acute and convalescent COVID-19 samples took place in the United States, Italy and Spain. Nucleic acid was either cDNA or gDNA, and it came from T cells, B-cell-depleted T cells, or PBMCs.

Germline assignment: CDR1 SGHTA and CDR2 FQGTGA. Trimming removed 5 bases from V and 12 bases from J; junction bases left unmatched: 8. This CDR3 has 13 amino acids. Source study methods: Amplification with reference gene primers provided the estimates of nucleated cell counts. Generated by immunoSEQ multiplex PCR, the TCRdb table keeps only in-frame clones and is missing some. Clone size and the V and J calls come from that table; the DNA yielded D and trimming. Of 150,000 to 170,000 clones listed, about four fifths are singletons. The chain couples TRBV7-3 to TRBJ1-4; 8 bases agree with TRBD1. This sequence was found in a woman aged 55 to 70 with acute or convalescent COVID-19. The material sequenced was peripheral blood. CDR3 nucleotide sequence: TGTGCCAGCAGCCCCGGACAGGGTGAGCAACTGTTTTTT. It yields the protein CASSPGQGEQLFF.